This is a list of T cell receptor beta chains from one sample in a study of shared clonotypes between healthy human individuals. The data were produced by immunoSEQ multiplex PCR, yet TCRdb's version contains in-frame clones alone and is incomplete. The table lists roughly 2.1 million clones, about 92% of them singletons. The sample comprised naive CD8+ T cells from PBMCs. The origin of the receptors is a man between 18 and 29 years old in good health. Some clones in this sample may be carry-over from other donors' samples. CDR3s include the opening cysteine and the closing phenylalanine or tryptophan. The order of the fields is V gene, J gene, clone size, D gene, CDR3 DNA, CDR3 protein. The D gene is left open where the match is weak. Size is stated for part of the rows, as once, few or many counts, or as a class when the clone is expanded.

V: TRBV18
J: TRBJ1-3
size: .
D: .
DNA: TGTGCCAGCTCCCCTATCGACAGCTCTGGAAACACCATATATTTT
CDR3: CASSPIDSSGNTIYF

V: TRBV7-6
J: TRBJ2-2
size: .
D: TRBD2
DNA: TGTGCCAGCAGCCGACTAGCGGATAACACCGGGGAGCTGTTTTTT
CDR3: CASSRLADNTGELFF

V: TRBV28
J: TRBJ2-1
size: .
D: TRBD1
DNA: TGTGCCAGCAGACCGACAGGGAGCTCCTACAATAAGCAGTTCTTC
CDR3: CASRPTGSSYNKQFF

V: TRBV2
J: TRBJ2-1
size: .
D: TRBD2
DNA: TGTGCCAGCAGTGGGGCTAGCGGAAGCTCCTACAATGAGCAGTTCTTC
CDR3: CASSGASGSSYNEQFF

V: TRBV5-1
J: TRBJ1-1
size: few
D: TRBD1
DNA: TGCGCCAGCAGCACCTGGACAGGGCAGAACACTGAAGCTTTCTTT
CDR3: CASSTWTGQNTEAFF

V: TRBV28
J: TRBJ1-3
size: .
D: .
DNA: TGTGCCAGCAGTGCGGCCTGGGGGGCTGGAAACACCATATATTTT
CDR3: CASSAAWGAGNTIYF

V: TRBV27
J: TRBJ2-1
size: .
D: .
DNA: TGTGCCAGCAGTTTATATCTAGCACAAGATGAGCAGTTCTTC
CDR3: CASSLYLAQDEQFF

V: TRBV14
J: TRBJ2-5
size: .
D: .
DNA: TGTGCCAGCAGCCAAGATAGGCTGAACCAAGAGACCCAGTACTTC
CDR3: CASSQDRLNQETQYF

V: TRBV6-5
J: TRBJ1-2
size: .
D: .
DNA: TGTGCCAGCAGTTACTCACCAGGGATGAACTATGGCTACACCTTC
CDR3: CASSYSPGMNYGYTF

V: TRBV10-3
J: TRBJ2-2
size: .
D: .
DNA: TGTGCCATCAGTGCGTTGGGAACGGTGAACACCGGGGAGCTGTTTTTT
CDR3: CAISALGTVNTGELFF

V: TRBV27
J: TRBJ1-2
size: .
D: .
DNA: TGTGCCAGCAGTCTCCGGACGGGAGGGCTCTATGGCTACACCTTC
CDR3: CASSLRTGGLYGYTF

V: TRBV9
J: TRBJ1-5
size: once
D: TRBD1
DNA: TGTGCCAGCAGCCCCCGGGACAGTTCCAATCAGCCCCAGCATTTT
CDR3: CASSPRDSSNQPQHF

V: TRBV28
J: TRBJ2-7
size: .
D: TRBD1
DNA: TGTGCCAGCATGGGGATCCTGACGGTGGGACAGCCTTCCTACGAGCAGTACTTC
CDR3: CASMGILTVGQPSYEQYF

V: TRBV5-1
J: TRBJ2-5
size: .
D: .
DNA: TGCGCCAGCCGGCAGACGCACCAAGAGACCCAGTACTTC
CDR3: CASRQTHQETQYF

V: TRBV29-1
J: TRBJ2-1
size: .
D: .
DNA: TGCAGCGTTGCGGGAGACAGAATCAATGAGCAGTTCTTC
CDR3: CSVAGDRINEQFF

V: TRBV7-2
J: TRBJ2-7
size: .
D: .
DNA: TGTGCCAGCAGCTTAGTGGCAGGGGAGGCCTACGAGCAGTACTTC
CDR3: CASSLVAGEAYEQYF

V: TRBV27
J: TRBJ1-5
size: .
D: .
DNA: TGTGCCAGCAGTTTATCCAAACCGGGACATCACACTTATAGCAATCAGCCCCAGCATTTT
CDR3: CASSLSKPGHHTYSNQPQHF

V: TRBV11-2
J: TRBJ2-7
size: .
D: .
DNA: TGTGCCAGCAGCGCTCATCCCGCGACAAGCTCCTACGAGCAGTACTTC
CDR3: CASSAHPATSSYEQYF

V: TRBV5-1
J: TRBJ2-7
size: .
D: TRBD2
DNA: TGCGCCAGCAGGGGGACTAGCGGGGGCTACGAGCAGTACTTC
CDR3: CASRGTSGGYEQYF

V: TRBV27
J: TRBJ2-7
size: .
D: .
DNA: TGTGCCAGCAGTTCTGGATCTACCTACGAGCAGTACTTC
CDR3: CASSSGSTYEQYF

V: TRBV5-1
J: TRBJ1-2
size: .
D: TRBD1
DNA: TGCGCCAGCAGCACCGGGACAGGGGGTTCAGGGTATGGCTACACCTTC
CDR3: CASSTGTGGSGYGYTF

V: TRBV7-6
J: TRBJ2-2
size: .
D: .
DNA: TGTGCCAGCAGCTGGGTGCCGGGGACCGGGGAGCTGTTTTTT
CDR3: CASSWVPGTGELFF

V: TRBV4-1
J: TRBJ2-7
size: .
D: .
DNA: TGCGCCAGCAGCCAAGGTGGCAGGGTCTACGAGCAGTACTTC
CDR3: CASSQGGRVYEQYF

V: TRBV7-6
J: TRBJ2-2
size: .
D: .
DNA: TGTGCCAGCAGCTTAGAGGCCCACACCGGGGAGCTGTTTTTT
CDR3: CASSLEAHTGELFF

V: TRBV5-4
J: TRBJ2-3
size: .
D: .
DNA: TGTGCCAGCAGCTTGAAACGGGAAGTACAGACAGATACGCAGTATTTT
CDR3: CASSLKREVQTDTQYF

V: TRBV19
J: TRBJ1-5
size: .
D: .
DNA: TGTGCCAGTAGTACGCCCCTCCGGCCCCAGCATTTT
CDR3: CASSTPLRPQHF

V: TRBV7-8
J: TRBJ2-2
size: .
D: .
DNA: TGTGCCAGCAGCTTAACCGGACAAGGCGGGGAGCTGTTTTTT
CDR3: CASSLTGQGGELFF

V: TRBV2
J: TRBJ1-1
size: once
D: .
DNA: TGTGCCAGCAGCGGACGTGAGGTACACACTGAAGCTTTCTTT
CDR3: CASSGREVHTEAFF

V: TRBV7-9
J: TRBJ2-3
size: .
D: TRBD2
DNA: TGTGCCAGCAGCTTTCCGGGTTCGATCGGGAGGGGGACAGATACGCAGTATTTT
CDR3: CASSFPGSIGRGTDTQYF

V: TRBV11-2
J: TRBJ2-7
size: .
D: TRBD1
DNA: TGTGCCAGCAGCTTACGAGGACAGGGGGACTACGAGCAGTACTTC
CDR3: CASSLRGQGDYEQYF

V: TRBV7-9
J: TRBJ2-2
size: many
D: TRBD1
DNA: TGTGCCAGCAGCTTAGAGATAAGGGACAGGGAGACAAACACCGGGGAGCTGTTTTTT
CDR3: CASSLEIRDRETNTGELFF

V: TRBV11-2
J: TRBJ2-2
size: .
D: .
DNA: TGTGCCAGCAGCTCCCAACGGTCCCTCTACACCGGGGAGCTGTTTTTT
CDR3: CASSSQRSLYTGELFF

V: TRBV13
J: TRBJ1-2
size: few
D: .
DNA: TGTGCCAGCAGCACCCGTGATGGGGGATATGGCTACACCTTC
CDR3: CASSTRDGGYGYTF

V: TRBV28
J: TRBJ1-1
size: .
D: .
DNA: TGTGCCAGCAGTTTACTCGGCGGACTAAACACTGAAGCTTTCTTT
CDR3: CASSLLGGLNTEAFF

V: TRBV2
J: TRBJ2-7
size: .
D: TRBD1
DNA: TGTGCCAGCAAACACAGGGGGTACGAGCAGTACTTC
CDR3: CASKHRGYEQYF

V: TRBV19
J: TRBJ2-7
size: .
D: .
DNA: TGTGCCAGTAGTATTAATGCCAACTACGAGCAGTACTTC
CDR3: CASSINANYEQYF

V: TRBV29-1
J: TRBJ1-2
size: .
D: .
DNA: TGCAGCGTTGATTCGTCGAGGCCATCTTTTTATGGCTACACCTTC
CDR3: CSVDSSRPSFYGYTF

V: TRBV27
J: TRBJ2-7
size: .
D: TRBD1
DNA: TGTGCCAGCAGCCCTCGACAGGGATGGGCGTACGAGCAGTACTTC
CDR3: CASSPRQGWAYEQYF

V: TRBV7-3
J: TRBJ2-5
size: .
D: TRBD1
DNA: TGTGCCAGCAGCTCTCGACAGGGAGCTGAGACCCAGTACTTC
CDR3: CASSSRQGAETQYF

V: TRBV27
J: TRBJ2-7
size: .
D: TRBD1
DNA: TGTGCCAGCAGTCGTACCGGGACAGGGCCCTACGAGCAGTACTTC
CDR3: CASSRTGTGPYEQYF

V: TRBV30
J: TRBJ2-7
size: once
D: .
DNA: TGTGCCTGGAGTGTACTTTCTTGGGCAGCCTACGAGCAGTACTTC
CDR3: CAWSVLSWAAYEQYF

V: TRBV5-6
J: TRBJ2-7
size: .
D: .
DNA: TGTGCCAGCAGCGCAGAACGAAGAGGCTACGAGCAGTACTTC
CDR3: CASSAERRGYEQYF

V: TRBV12-5
J: TRBJ1-1
size: .
D: .
DNA: TGTGCTAGTGGTTTGGTAAGGGGGTCGGTGGAGGCGCCAGGACCTGAAGCTTTCTTT
CDR3: CASGLVRGSVEAPGPEAFF

V: TRBV2
J: TRBJ2-3
size: .
D: TRBD2
DNA: TGTGCCAGCTCTGCGGGACTAGCGGTTGCCACAGATACGCAGTATTTT
CDR3: CASSAGLAVATDTQYF

V: TRBV5-1
J: TRBJ2-7
size: .
D: TRBD1
DNA: TGCGCCACGTCTGAGGGGACAGTGTACTACGAGCAGTACTTC
CDR3: CATSEGTVYYEQYF

V: TRBV28
J: TRBJ1-5
size: .
D: .
DNA: TGTGCCAGCAGTTCTCAGGGATGGACTCAGCCCCAGCATTTT
CDR3: CASSSQGWTQPQHF

V: TRBV29-1
J: TRBJ2-3
size: .
D: .
DNA: TGCAGCCTAGTCTACAAAACGCAGTATTTT
CDR3: CSLVYKTQYF

V: TRBV13
J: TRBJ2-7
size: .
D: TRBD1
DNA: TGTGCCAGCAGCTTAGGCCGGGACAGTGCCTACGAGCAGTACTTC
CDR3: CASSLGRDSAYEQYF

V: TRBV9
J: TRBJ2-3
size: .
D: .
DNA: TGTGCCAGCAGCCCGAGAACGGGGGCGGGAGATACGCAGTATTTT
CDR3: CASSPRTGAGDTQYF

V: TRBV9
J: TRBJ1-1
size: .
D: .
DNA: TGTGCCAGCAGCCCCGCGGGGTATGGGAGAACTGAAGCTTTCTTT
CDR3: CASSPAGYGRTEAFF

V: TRBV4-2
J: TRBJ2-7
size: .
D: TRBD1
DNA: TGTGCCAGCAGCCACAGACAGGGGTCTAACTTCGACGAGCAGTACTTC
CDR3: CASSHRQGSNFDEQYF

V: TRBV27
J: TRBJ2-7
size: .
D: TRBD2
DNA: TGTGCCAGCAGTTTTATGGCTAGCGGGAGATACGAGCAGTACTTC
CDR3: CASSFMASGRYEQYF

V: TRBV19
J: TRBJ1-2
size: .
D: .
DNA: TGTGCCAGTACCCCCGGGGCCTCAGTTATGGTCTATGGCTACACCTTC
CDR3: CASTPGASVMVYGYTF

V: TRBV4-1
J: TRBJ2-2
size: few
D: .
DNA: TGCGCCAGCAGCCAAAAGAGTTCCACCGGGGAGCTGTTTTTT
CDR3: CASSQKSSTGELFF

V: TRBV6-4
J: TRBJ1-1
size: .
D: .
DNA: TGTGCCAGCAGTCCCACAGGGTTCAACACTGAAGCTTTCTTT
CDR3: CASSPTGFNTEAFF

V: TRBV2
J: TRBJ2-1
size: .
D: TRBD2
DNA: TGTGCCAGCAGCCAAACCCCTAGCGGGAGGACCAACAATGAGCAGTTCTTC
CDR3: CASSQTPSGRTNNEQFF

V: TRBV5-4
J: TRBJ2-2
size: .
D: TRBD2
DNA: TGTGCCAGCAGCTCTAGCGGGACTTTCGGGGAGCTGTTTTTT
CDR3: CASSSSGTFGELFF